A single sample is the source of the 29 T cell receptor beta chains below, sequenced in a study of cytomegalovirus exposure and HLA in healthy donors (TCRdb year 2017). The method was the immunoSEQ multiplex PCR assay. Here the immuneACCESS table is served through TCRdb, limited to in-frame sequences with V and J called. Missing clones are a known gap in these copies; in checked studies unresolved V genes cover under half, and the rest lacks a known reason. The sample yields over 150,000 clones; roughly nine tenths were counted once. The top ten clones comprise about 6% of the sample. The sequencing input was PBMCs. The receptors originated from a woman younger than 45 in good health and CMV-seronegative.

V usage is TRBV29-1 and J usage is TRBJ2-6; the D gene is possibly TRBD1 (6 bases). V was pared by 4 bases and J by 0 bases, with 10 bases between. The CDR3 has 15 residues. Germline V CDR1 and CDR2: SQVTM, ANQGSEA. In DNA form, the CDR3 reads TGCAGCGTTGGACAGGTCTTCTCTGGGGCCAACGTCCTGACTTTC. It yields the protein CSVGQVFSGANVLTF.

The V call is TRBV4-3, the J call TRBJ2-7, with a possible D match to TRBD2 (5 bases). This CDR3 region has 16 residues. The V end was cut by 0 bases, the J end by 6 bases, with 18 bases between. Looked up from germline, CDR1 is LGHNA and CDR2 is YSLEER. The CDR3 sequence is CASSQDGNGINVEQYF. DNA of the CDR3: TGCGCCAGCAGCCAAGATGGGAACGGGATTAACGTCGAGCAGTACTTC.

The gene calls are TRBV10-3 and TRBJ2-1; 7 nucleotides line up with TRBD2. Germline V lookup: CDR1 ENHRY, CDR2 SYGVKD. The J segment lost 5 bases and the V segment lost 4 bases, leaving 8 bases of the junction unmatched. CDR3 length: 15 residues. The CDR3 nucleotides are TGTGCCATCAGTGTGGGGGATGGGAGGGACAATGAGCAGTTCTTC. Its protein is CAISVGDGRDNEQFF.

The CDR3 DNA sequence: TGTGCCAGCAGTTTCACTGAAGGCAATCAGCCCCAGCATTTT. This sequence encodes CASSFTEGNQPQHF. The V call is TRBV27, the J call TRBJ1-5; D remains ambiguous. The CDR3 extends over 14 amino acids. Germline V gene sequence: CDR1 MNHEY, CDR2 SMNVEV (reference sequence). V lost 3 bases to trimming and J lost 2 bases, with 8 bases between them.

This rearrangement joins TRBV4-3 to TRBJ2-1, with TRBD2 matching 7 bases. V was pared by 4 bases and J by 3 bases, with 9 bases of the junction left unmatched. Per germline, CDR1 LGHNA and CDR2 YSLEER. CDR3 length: 16 residues. The CDR3, as DNA: TGCGCCAGCAGCCCACAAATCGCGGGAGTCTACAATGAGCAGTTCTTC. It encodes CASSPQIAGVYNEQFF.

The rearrangement joins TRBV4-3 to TRBJ2-1; D assignment may be TRBD1 or TRBD2 (5 bases each). Germline loops: CDR1 LGHNA, CDR2 YSLEER. The CDR3 extends over 15 amino acids. V was shortened by 3 bases and J by 7 bases, with 16 bases between the two germline ends. The CDR3 DNA reads as TGCGCCAGCAGCCAGGGTGTAACGGGGCCGAATGAGCAGTTCTTC. As protein: CASSQGVTGPNEQFF.

V gene TRBV7-2 combines with J gene TRBJ1-4; TRBD1 agrees at 9 bases. The V gene's germline CDR1 is SGHTA and CDR2 FQGNSA. Trimming cost V 2 bases and J 0 bases; bases outside gene matches: 10. CDR3 length: 19 residues. CDR3 loop: CASSLRPGQGATTNEKLFF. The CDR3 bases are TGTGCCAGCAGCTTAAGGCCGGGACAGGGTGCCACAACTAATGAAAAACTGTTTTTT. The variable domain in full, completed from reference TRBV7-2 and TRBJ1-4, reads GAGVSQSPSNKVTEKGKDVELRCDPISGHTALYWYRQSLGQGLEFLIYFQGNSAPDKSGLPSDRFSAERTGGSVSTLTIQRTQQEDSAVYLCASSLRPGQGATTNEKLFFGSGTQLSVL.

V and J are TRBV5-6 and TRBJ2-3; possibly TRBD1 for D (6 bases). The CDR3 is made up of 15 amino acids. Deletions cut 4 bases from V and 2 bases from J, with 14 bases between. Germline CDR1 and CDR2: SGHDT and YYEEEE. The CDR3: CASSAGQGLTDTQYF. CDR3 sequence (DNA): TGTGCCAGCAGCGCAGGGCAGGGGCTCACAGATACGCAGTATTTT.

This clone occurred once. A single base separates this from a much larger clone, so it may be a read error. The chain employs TRBV7-2 and TRBJ2-1; 7 bases are shared with TRBD2. This CDR3 has 15 residues. CDR1 and CDR2 from the germline V gene are SGHTA and FQGNSA. The J segment lost 0 bases and the V segment lost 6 bases, leaving 5 bases of the junction unmatched. The CDR3 DNA reads TGTGCCAGCAGTCCCGGGGGGAGCTCCTACAATGAGCAGTTCTTC. Translated, it gives CASSPGGSSYNEQFF.

In the case of this clone: The same CDR3 also results from other DNA sequences found in this sample. CDR3 sequence (DNA): TGCAGCGTCCAGCACAATGAGCAGTTCTTC. It yields the protein CSVQHNEQFF. The V call is TRBV29-1, the J call TRBJ2-1; D is undetermined. Trimming removed 6 bases from V and 5 bases from J, with 5 bases in between. Germline V gene data show CDR1 as SQVTM and CDR2 as ANQGSEA. The CDR3 sequence is 10 residues long.

The V call is TRBV28, the J call TRBJ2-2; possible D gene TRBD2, 5 bases. The CDR3 totals 16 residues. The V gene's germline CDR1 is MDHEN and CDR2 SYDVKM. Trimming shortened V by 3 bases and J by 5 bases, and 16 bases separated the two germline ends. The CDR3 sequence: CASSFGLKSRTGELFF. The CDR3 nucleotides read TGTGCCAGCAGTTTCGGACTCAAGAGTAGGACCGGGGAGCTGTTTTTT.

This rearrangement joins TRBV28 to TRBJ2-7; 10 bases line up with TRBD2. Germline CDR1 is MDHEN and CDR2 is SYDVKM. V lost 9 bases and J lost 1; bases outside the gene matches: 6. CDR3 length: 14 residues. The CDR3 bases are TGTGCCAGGGGTGCTAGCGGGAGTTCCTACGAGCAGTACTTC. It is translated as CARGASGSSYEQYF.

The CDR3 DNA sequence: TGTGCCAGCAGCCAAGTGATGAACAATCAGCCCCAGCATTTT. Translated: CASSQVMNNQPQHF. This chain uses TRBV4-2 with TRBJ1-5, with D unclear. CDR3 length equals 14 residues. Germline-derived CDR1 and CDR2 are LGHNA and YNFKEQ. The V gene lost 1 base and the J gene lost 3 bases, with 7 bases spanning the gap.

The gene calls are TRBV7-9 and TRBJ1-1; D call uncertain. V was trimmed by 2 bases and J by 0 bases, leaving 7 bases between them. The CDR3 loop spans 14 amino acids. The germline V gene has CDR1 SEHNR and CDR2 FQNEAQ (reference sequence). CDR3 sequence (DNA): TGTGCCAGCAGCTTAAGCTCCATGAACACTGAAGCTTTCTTT. Translation gives CASSLSSMNTEAFF.

This rearrangement joins TRBV5-1 to TRBJ2-4; the match to TRBD2 covers 15 bases. After removal of 0 bases from V and 7 bases from J, the junction contained 11 bases not matched to a gene. Per germline, CDR1 SGHRS and CDR2 YFSETQ. CDR3 length: 19 amino acids. CDR3 DNA: TGCGCCAGCAGCTTGGAACACGGGACTAGCGGGAGGCTAGTTAACATTCAGTACTTC. Translating gives CASSLEHGTSGRLVNIQYF.

The chain recombines TRBV2 with TRBJ1-1; weak D call: TRBD1 (5 bases). Germline V gene lookup returns CDR1 SNHLY and CDR2 FYNNEI. This CDR3 has 14 residues. The V gene lost 6 bases and the J gene lost 3 bases, with 14 bases spanning the gap. The CDR3 nucleotides read TGTGCCAGCAGCGCCCCGGGGGTGGACACTGAAGCTTTCTTT. This encodes CASSAPGVDTEAFF.

The rearrangement joins TRBV5-1 to TRBJ2-7; D assignment may be TRBD1 or TRBD2 (5 bases each). V was clipped by 0 bases and J by 4 bases, with 17 bases between them. The CDR3 runs to 16 residues. CDR1 is SGHRS, CDR2 YFSETQ, per germline. DNA for the CDR3: TGCGCCAGCAGCTTGGCCCCACAGGTCGGAGGATACGAGCAGTACTTC. Translation: CASSLAPQVGGYEQYF.

The rearrangement links TRBV11-2 to TRBJ1-2; D might be TRBD1 (6 bases). Germline CDR1 is SGHAT and CDR2 is FQNNGV. The V gene lost 2 bases and the J gene lost 3 bases, with 16 bases spanning the gap. The CDR3 runs to 16 residues. The CDR3 sequence is CASSLPQDRTDYGYTF. CDR3 bases: TGTGCCAGCAGCTTACCCCAGGACAGAACTGACTATGGCTACACCTTC.

This rearrangement joins TRBV19 to TRBJ1-5; D perhaps matches TRBD1 (5 bases). The CDR3 spans 14 residues. Trimming took off 3 bases at V and 6 bases at J, with 12 bases between the two ends. In germline, CDR1 is LNHDA, CDR2 SQIVND (reference sequence). The CDR3 region is CASSIPGGGQPQHF. The CDR3 region has the DNA TGTGCCAGTAGTATTCCCGGGGGAGGTCAGCCCCAGCATTTT.

The table lists this clone with a few counts. The V gene is TRBV19, the J gene TRBJ2-3; a possible D gene is TRBD2 (5 bases). The CDR3 totals 15 residues. Germline CDR1 LNHDA, CDR2 SQIVND (reference sequence). V lost 3 bases to trimming and J lost 0 bases, with 10 bases between them. For the CDR3, the DNA is TGTGCCAGTAGTATGGGCGGGCCAAGCACAGATACGCAGTATTTT. Translating it yields CASSMGGPSTDTQYF.

The J gene is TRBJ1-5, the V gene TRBV6-4, with D possibly TRBD1 on 5 matching bases. The V gene's germline CDR1 is MRHNA and CDR2 SNTAGT. This CDR3 has 11 residues. The CDR3 here is CVGPPNQPQHF. CDR3 bases: TGTGTGGGACCTCCTAATCAGCCCCAGCATTTT.

This rearrangement joins TRBV21-1 to TRBJ2-7; TRBD2, the table's D call, was not compared with the DNA. TRBV21-1 is marked as a pseudogene. The CDR3 length is 16 residues. DNA for the CDR3: TGTGCCAGCAGCCGCTACACCTCGAGTCCCAGCGACGAGCAGTACTTC. Translating it yields CASSRYTSSPSDEQYF.

The chain recombines TRBV14 with TRBJ2-3; no clear D gene. Looked up from germline, CDR1 is SGHDN and CDR2 is FVKESK. The V gene lost 1 base and the J gene lost 5 bases, with 4 bases spanning the gap. This CDR3 comprises 12 residues. The CDR3 DNA follows: TGTGCCAGCAGCCAAGTGAGAGATACGCAGTATTTT. This encodes CASSQVRDTQYF.

The chain couples TRBV28 to TRBJ1-2; perhaps TRBD1 as D (5 bases). Germline V gene data show CDR1 as MDHEN and CDR2 as SYDVKM. The ends were cut back, 6 bases at V and 0 bases at J, with 8 bases in the middle. The CDR3 consists of 13 residues. The CDR3 protein is CASRGASNYGYTF. The CDR3 DNA reads TGTGCCAGCAGAGGGGCTTCTAACTATGGCTACACCTTC.

This clone has only a few counts. The chain uses TRBV4-3 and TRBJ2-2; 10 bases match TRBD2. CDR1 and CDR2 from the germline V gene are LGHNA and YSLEER. The CDR3 contains 16 residues. The trim removed 1 base at V and 5 bases at J, leaving 4 bases unmatched. The CDR3 bases are TGCGCCAGCAGCCAAGCGCCTAGCGGGGGTACCGGGGAGCTGTTTTTT. The encoded protein is CASSQAPSGGTGELFF.

This clone was seen more than once but under ten times. This chain links TRBV14 with TRBJ2-7, with D unresolved. V was trimmed by 1 base and J by 0 bases, leaving 10 bases between them. The CDR3 is 15 amino acids. CDR1 is SGHDN, CDR2 FVKESK, per germline. The CDR3: CASSQGTQSSYEQYF. The CDR3 DNA reads TGTGCCAGCAGCCAAGGTACACAGAGCTCCTACGAGCAGTACTTC.

The chain is built from TRBV4-1 and TRBJ1-4; the match to TRBD1 covers 10 bases. The J segment lost 6 bases and the V segment lost 3 bases, leaving 1 base of the junction unmatched. Germline-derived CDR1 and CDR2 are MGHRA and YSYEKL. The CDR3 contains 14 residues. This CDR3 reads CASSQGTGDEKLFF. CDR3 coding DNA: TGCGCCAGCAGCCAGGGGACAGGGGATGAAAAACTGTTTTTT.

This rearrangement joins TRBV5-4 to TRBJ1-1; perhaps TRBD1 as D (5 bases). The germline CDR1 and CDR2 sequences are SGHNT and YYREEE (reference sequence). The germline V and J ends were trimmed by 0 bases and 1 base, with 10 bases remaining between them. The CDR3 is made up of 15 amino acids. CDR3 DNA: TGTGCCAGCAGCTTGGTTCCAGGGACGAACACTGAAGCTTTCTTT. As protein: CASSLVPGTNTEAFF.

The gene calls are TRBV25-1 and TRBJ1-1; 7 bases match TRBD1. V dropped 3 bases and J dropped 1; count of bases not matched to a gene: 5. Germline values: CDR1 MGHDK, CDR2 SYGVNS. The CDR3 runs to 15 residues. CDR3 residues: CASSDPQGPNTEAFF. In DNA form, the CDR3 reads TGTGCCAGCAGTGACCCACAGGGGCCGAACACTGAAGCTTTCTTT.